This T cell receptor beta chain is from a study of T cell responses to AZD1222 COVID-19 vaccine. About this clone itself: As yet, its antigen is unknown.

The germline V gene encodes CDR1 ENHRY and CDR2 SYGVKD. This CDR3 has 13 residues. Trimming left V 11 bases short and J 6 bases short, with 17 bases between. General study results and limits: Baseline seropositives among AZD1222 recipients totaled only five to seven. Unmutated variant regions are reportedly the target of nearly half of TCRs that are spike-specific. Spike-specific TCR breadth and depth rose after two AZD1222 doses. No repertoire was sampled before or during the peak T cell response, only after it.

Sequenced by immunoSEQ multiplex PCR; TCRdb stores in-frame clones only, minus some. Of tens of thousands of clones listed, approximately 89% are singletons. The TCR sequence derives from an adult in good health. The V call is TRBV10-3, the J call TRBJ2-1, with D possibly TRBD2 on 5 matching bases. This sample comprised peripheral blood, obtained on day 0 of MenACWY control vaccination. The CDR3 spells CAAGRGETNEQFF. The CDR3 nucleotides read TGTGCCGCCGGTCGGGGAGAAACCAATGAGCAGTTCTTC.